The 21 T cell receptor beta chains in this list originate from one sample, sequenced in a study of shared clonotypes between healthy human individuals. The assay was immunoSEQ multiplex PCR, and TCRdb's table has in-frame clones only and misses some. The sample records about 2.1 million clones, approximately 92% being singletons. Positively selected for CCR7, the CD45RO-negative cells used as naive CD8 cells excluded terminally differentiated effector memory CD45RA+ cells. Material for sequencing was naive CD8+ T cells from PBMCs. The receptors stem from a man between 18 and 29 years old in good health. Some clones in this sample may be carry-over from other donors' samples.

The CDR3, as DNA: TGTGCCAGCAGTTTAAGGCCGACCTACAATGAGCAGTTCTTC. Translated, it gives CASSLRPTYNEQFF. V usage is TRBV27 and J usage is TRBJ2-1; no clear D. This CDR3 has 14 amino acids. Germline V gives CDR1 MNHEY, CDR2 SMNVEV (reference sequence). V lost 2 bases and J lost 2, with 7 bases in between.

The chain is built from TRBV27 and TRBJ2-1; no clear D. CDR3 length: 14 residues. The V and J ends lost 3 bases and 6 bases respectively, with 12 bases between them. The germline V gene has CDR1 MNHEY and CDR2 SMNVEV (reference sequence). The DNA of the CDR3 is TGTGCCAGCAGTTTTACCGTTGGGTCCAATGAGCAGTTCTTC. This encodes CASSFTVGSNEQFF.

The table lists this clone with a count of one. The gene calls are TRBV4-2 and TRBJ2-4, with TRBD1 matching over 7 bases. This CDR3 region has 15 residues. From germline, CDR1 is LGHNA and CDR2 YNFKEQ. The V segment lost 3 bases and the J segment 0 bases; nucleotides outside the gene matches: 2. CDR3 protein: CASSHQGVAKNIQYF. As DNA, the CDR3 is TGTGCCAGCAGCCATCAGGGGGTAGCCAAAAACATTCAGTACTTC.

Worth noting for this clone: The sample holds other DNA sequences that translate to the same CDR3. The chain uses TRBV28 and TRBJ1-1; the D is unclear. V was shortened by 3 bases and J by 1 base, with 9 bases between the two germline ends. This CDR3 is built from 14 residues. Germline V gene sequence: CDR1 MDHEN, CDR2 SYDVKM. CDR3 amino acids: CASSLHRENTEAFF. In nucleotides, the CDR3 is TGTGCCAGCAGTTTGCATAGGGAGAACACTGAAGCTTTCTTT.

The chain has TRBV9 and TRBJ2-3; 13 nucleotides match TRBD2. Germline CDR1 reads SGDLS; CDR2 reads YYNGEE. J was trimmed by 3 bases and V by 7 bases; bases with no gene match: 14. This CDR3 contains 18 residues. The CDR3 nucleotides read TGTGCCAGCTCCGGGCATTCGGGACTAGCGGGATATACAGATACGCAGTATTTT. Translation gives CASSGHSGLAGYTDTQYF.

CDR3 loop: CASSHGANTGELFF. As DNA, the CDR3 is TGTGCCAGCAGTCATGGAGCGAACACCGGGGAGCTGTTTTTT. The chain recombines TRBV28 with TRBJ2-2; D uncertain. This CDR3 is 14 amino acids long. The V and J ends lost 5 bases and 0 bases respectively, with 7 bases between them. Germline CDR1 reads MDHEN; CDR2 reads SYDVKM. Full variable domain (missing parts from reference TRBV28 and TRBJ2-2): DVKVTQSSRYLVKRTGEKVFLECVQDMDHENMFWYRQDPGLGLRLIYFSYDVKMKEKGDIPEGYSVSREKKERFSLILESASTNQTSMYLCASSHGANTGELFFGEGSRLTVL.

The CDR3 bases are TGTGCCAGCAGCTTAAGACGGACCGGGGAGCTGTTTTTT. It codes for CASSLRRTGELFF. The chain employs TRBV7-2 and TRBJ2-2; D ambiguous. From germline, CDR1 is SGHTA and CDR2 FQGNSA. V was cut by 2 bases and J by 5 bases, with 6 bases left in between. This CDR3 has 13 residues.

This chain links TRBV11-3 with TRBJ1-1; 7 bases agree with TRBD1. This CDR3 region has 13 residues. Germline values: CDR1 SGHNT, CDR2 YENEEA. The V gene end was trimmed by 5 bases and the J gene end by 4 bases; junction bases not matched to a gene: 4. The CDR3 sequence is CASSHRGITEAFF. The CDR3 DNA reads TGTGCCAGCAGCCACAGGGGAATCACTGAAGCTTTCTTT.

Comments on this clone: The same CDR3 is also encoded by other DNA sequences in this sample. V is TRBV28 and J is TRBJ2-1, with a possible D match to TRBD2 (6 bases). Looked up from germline, CDR1 is MDHEN and CDR2 is SYDVKM. The V end was cut by 5 bases, the J end by 0 bases, with 11 bases between. This CDR3 has 15 residues. CDR3 loop: CASSPGLSSYNEQFF. The CDR3 DNA is TGTGCCAGCAGTCCGGGACTCAGCTCCTACAATGAGCAGTTCTTC.

The chain is built from TRBV9 and TRBJ2-5; D uncertain. The V end was cut by 0 bases, the J end by 2 bases, with 11 bases between. The CDR3 totals 15 residues. Germline V gene lookup returns CDR1 SGDLS and CDR2 YYNGEE. The CDR3 nucleotides are TGTGCCAGCAGCGTAGCTATGGCAGAGCAAGAGACCCAGTACTTC. Translating it yields CASSVAMAEQETQYF.

The gene calls are TRBV28 and TRBJ2-5, with TRBD1 identical over 8 bases. Germline loops: CDR1 MDHEN, CDR2 SYDVKM. The junction had 21 bases not matched to a gene; V was cut back by 5 bases and J by 1 base. This CDR3 region has 20 residues. CDR3 in DNA: TGTGCCAGCAGTACACATACGATCGGACAGGGCCAACTATTCCAAGAGACCCAGTACTTC. Translating it yields CASSTHTIGQGQLFQETQYF.

This clone showed up just once. The V call is TRBV28, the J call TRBJ1-5; 8 bases agree with TRBD1. V dropped 6 bases and J dropped 6; count of bases not matched to a gene: 4. The CDR3 covers 13 residues. Germline CDR1 and CDR2: MDHEN and SYDVKM. This chain's CDR3 is CASRLTGVQPQHF. Written as DNA, the CDR3 is TGTGCCAGCAGACTGACAGGGGTTCAGCCCCAGCATTTT.

This rearrangement joins TRBV7-2 to TRBJ1-2; 10 nucleotides match TRBD1. The CDR3 runs to 14 residues. CDR1 and CDR2 from the germline V gene are SGHTA and FQGNSA. After removal of 5 bases from V and 4 bases from J, the junction contained 4 bases not matched to a gene. In DNA form, the CDR3 reads TGTGCCAGCAGCACTGGGACAGGGGTCTATGGCTACACCTTC. Its translation is CASSTGTGVYGYTF.

The rearrangement links TRBV11-2 to TRBJ2-7; D uncertain. Germline lookup yields CDR1 SGHAT and CDR2 FQNNGV. This CDR3 has 13 amino acids. The V gene lost 3 bases and the J gene lost 3 bases, with 9 bases spanning the gap. The CDR3, as DNA: TGTGCCAGCAGCTTCCCTCCAGACTACGAGCAGTACTTC. Residues: CASSFPPDYEQYF.

This chain connects TRBV4-1 to TRBJ2-7; a weak D match, TRBD2 (5 bases). V lost 3 bases and J lost 0, with 15 bases in between. Germline values: CDR1 MGHRA, CDR2 YSYEKL. The CDR3 length is 16 residues. CDR3 coding DNA: TGCGCCAGCAGCCAGAGGTGGACGGGAACCTCCTACGAGCAGTACTTC. Its translation: CASSQRWTGTSYEQYF.

J is TRBJ2-1 and V is TRBV9, with D maybe TRBD2 (7 bases). Trimming stripped 4 bases from V and 7 bases from J, with 21 bases between. This CDR3 is built from 16 residues. Germline CDR1 SGDLS, CDR2 YYNGEE. CDR3 nucleotide sequence: TGTGCCAGCAGCTTGTCGAGGGCGGGGGCTGGAAATGAGCAGTTCTTC. Protein product: CASSLSRAGAGNEQFF.

The chain employs TRBV14 and TRBJ2-3, with D maybe TRBD1 (6 bases). V gave up 2 bases and J gave up 0 bases, with 18 bases separating them. The CDR3 has 18 residues. CDR1 is SGHDN and CDR2 is FVKESK in the germline V gene. The CDR3 nucleotides read TGTGCCAGCAGCCAAACCCCGACAGGACCCACTAGCACAGATACGCAGTATTTT. Protein: CASSQTPTGPTSTDTQYF. Drawing the rest from reference TRBV14 and TRBJ2-3, the complete variable domain is EAGVTQFPSHSVIEKGQTVTLRCDPISGHDNLYWYRRVMGKEIKFLLHFVKESKQDESGMPNNRFLAERTGGTYSTLKVQPAELEDSGVYFCASSQTPTGPTSTDTQYFGPGTRLTVL.

This clone was seen a single time. J is TRBJ1-3 and V is TRBV7-2; 7 nucleotides line up with TRBD1. Germline V gene data show CDR1 as SGHTA and CDR2 as FQGNSA. Trimming at V came to 5 bases and at J to 3 bases, leaving 7 bases not matched to a gene. The CDR3 has 15 residues. CDR3 nucleotide sequence: TGTGCCAGCAGCGCCGTACAGGGGTATGGAAACACCATATATTTT. It yields the protein CASSAVQGYGNTIYF.

The rearrangement uses TRBV13 and TRBJ2-5; 8 bases are a match to TRBD2. The V gene's germline CDR1 is PRHDT and CDR2 FYEKMQ (reference sequence). The CDR3 runs to 13 residues. V lost 5 bases, J lost 8 bases, and 7 bases stayed unmatched. CDR3 sequence reads: CASSKGLASTQYF. Written as DNA, the CDR3 is TGTGCCAGCAGCAAAGGACTAGCTTCTACCCAGTACTTC.

The rearrangement uses TRBV6-5 and TRBJ2-5; 10 positions agree with TRBD2. Germline loops: CDR1 MNHEY, CDR2 SVGAGI. J lost 3 bases, V lost 8 bases, and 3 bases had no gene match. The CDR3 is 13 residues long. The CDR3 region has the DNA TGTGCCAGCCGGCTAGCGGGAGAAGAGACCCAGTACTTC. It specifies CASRLAGEETQYF.

The gene calls are TRBV19 and TRBJ2-6; TRBD1 or TRBD2 may be the D gene (6 bases each). The V gene lost 9 bases and the J gene lost 3 bases, with 24 bases spanning the gap. The V gene's germline CDR1 is LNHDA and CDR2 SQIVND (reference sequence). The length of the CDR3 is 18 residues. CDR3: CASRLLGGESIGANVLTF. The CDR3 bases are TGTGCCAGCCGTTTACTGGGGGGCGAGAGTATTGGGGCCAACGTCCTGACTTTC.